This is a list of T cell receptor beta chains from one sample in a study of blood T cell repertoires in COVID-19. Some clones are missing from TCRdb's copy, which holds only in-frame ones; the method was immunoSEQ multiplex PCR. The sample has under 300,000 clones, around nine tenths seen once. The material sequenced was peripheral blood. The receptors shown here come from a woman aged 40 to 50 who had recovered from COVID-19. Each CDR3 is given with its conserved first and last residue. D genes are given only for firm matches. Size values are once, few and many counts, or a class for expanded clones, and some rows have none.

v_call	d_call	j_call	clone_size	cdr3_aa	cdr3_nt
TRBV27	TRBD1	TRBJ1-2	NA	CASSGGQGFYGYTF	TGTGCCAGCAGCGGGGGACAGGGGTTCTATGGCTACACCTTC
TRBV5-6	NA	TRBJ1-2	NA	CASSFQATGRGGYTF	TGTGCCAGCAGCTTCCAGGCAACAGGGCGCGGTGGCTACACCTTC
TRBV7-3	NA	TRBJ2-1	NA	CASSLTWSGLNEQFF	TGTGCCAGCAGCTTAACTTGGTCAGGGCTCAATGAGCAGTTCTTC
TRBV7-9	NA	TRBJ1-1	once	CASSLRPQNTEAFF	TGTGCCAGCAGCCTCCGTCCACAGAACACTGAAGCTTTCTTT
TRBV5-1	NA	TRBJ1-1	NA	CASRLQGFGNTEAFF	TGCGCCAGCAGACTACAGGGATTTGGGAACACTGAAGCTTTCTTT
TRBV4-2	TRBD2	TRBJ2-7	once	CASSQEGTSGDYEQYF	TGTGCCAGCAGCCAAGAAGGGACTAGCGGGGATTACGAGCAGTACTTC
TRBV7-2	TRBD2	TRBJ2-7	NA	CASSLAGTSGFYEQYF	TGTGCCAGCAGCTTAGCCGGGACTAGCGGTTTCTACGAGCAGTACTTC
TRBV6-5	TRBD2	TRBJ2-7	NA	CASSYRTSGGTYEQYF	TGTGCCAGCAGTTACAGAACTAGCGGGGGGACCTACGAGCAGTACTTC
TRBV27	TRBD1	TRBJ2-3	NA	CASSLRGTGIAGTDTQYF	TGTGCCAGCAGTTTAAGGGGGACAGGGATCGCGGGCACAGATACGCAGTATTTT
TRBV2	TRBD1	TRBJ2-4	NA	CASIGQGIAKNIQYF	TGTGCCAGCATAGGACAGGGGATAGCCAAAAACATTCAGTACTTC
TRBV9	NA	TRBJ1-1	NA	CASSDQQGNTEAFF	TGTGCCAGCAGCGACCAACAGGGGAACACTGAAGCTTTCTTT
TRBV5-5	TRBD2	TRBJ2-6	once	CASSRNSGRPSGANVLTF	TGTGCCAGCAGCCGAAATAGCGGGAGGCCCTCTGGGGCCAACGTCCTGACTTTC
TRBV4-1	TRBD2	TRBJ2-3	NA	CASSQGTSVTDTQYF	TGCGCCAGCAGCCAAGGGACTAGTGTCACAGATACGCAGTATTTT
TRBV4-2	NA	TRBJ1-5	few	CASSQSHDSYSNQPQHF	TGTGCCAGCAGCCAAAGCCACGACAGTTATAGCAATCAGCCCCAGCATTTT
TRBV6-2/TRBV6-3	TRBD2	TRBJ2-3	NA	CASSYSTDPRGDTDTQYF	TGTGCCAGCAGTTACTCCACTGACCCGCGGGGGGATACAGATACGCAGTATTTT
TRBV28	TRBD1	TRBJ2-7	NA	CASSLDRDRAYEQYF	TGTGCCAGCAGTCTGGACCGGGACAGGGCCTACGAGCAGTACTTC
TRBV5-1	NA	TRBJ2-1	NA	CASSRTPGGSYNEQFF	TGCGCCAGCAGCCGTACCCCCGGGGGCTCCTACAATGAGCAGTTCTTC